Listed below are T cell receptor beta chains from one sample, sequenced in a study of circulating and synovial CD4+ cells in juvenile arthritis. Sequencing was performed with immunoSEQ multiplex PCR; in TCRdb, only in-frame clones are kept and a portion is missing. Seen here are about 33,000 clones, about 95% observed once, and the top ten hold more than 0.15%. Sequencing was carried out using CD4+ T cells from blood. Receptors were obtained from a human donor with juvenile idiopathic arthritis. CDR3s include the opening cysteine and the closing phenylalanine or tryptophan. The D gene is left open where the match is weak. Some rows mark clone size as missing; the rest say once, few, many or name a class of expanded clone.

D,J,V,size,CDR3,DNA
TRBD2,TRBJ2-3,TRBV7-2,-,CASSPTVASGRSWSDTQYF,TGTGCCAGCAGCCCAACGGTGGCTAGCGGGAGGTCGTGGTCAGATACGCAGTATTTT
TRBD1,TRBJ1-2,TRBV6-5,once,CASRKTGNYGYTF,TGTGCCAGCAGGAAGACAGGGAACTATGGCTACACCTTC
-,TRBJ1-1,TRBV28,-,CASSLSNTEAFF,TGTGCCAGCAGTTTATCAAACACTGAAGCTTTCTTT
-,TRBJ1-6,TRBV15,-,CATSRDADSSYNSPLHF,TGTGCCACCAGCAGGGATGCGGACAGCTCCTATAATTCACCCCTCCACTTT
TRBD1,TRBJ2-6,TRBV2,-,CASETGGSGANVLTF,TGTGCCAGCGAGACAGGGGGCTCTGGGGCCAACGTCCTGACTTTC
TRBD2,TRBJ2-7,TRBV28,-,CASSPPQLQRERNEQYF,TGTGCCAGCAGTCCCCCCCAGTTACAGCGGGAGCGCAACGAGCAGTACTTC
-,TRBJ2-1,TRBV20-1,-,CASPNEQFF,TGCGCTAGTCCCAATGAGCAGTTCTTC
-,TRBJ2-7,TRBV4-2,-,CASSPRRTASEQYF,TGTGCCAGCAGCCCGCGGAGGACCGCGAGCGAGCAGTACTTC
TRBD2,TRBJ2-3,TRBV28,-,CASNILAGSTDTQYF,TGTGCCAGCAATATATTAGCGGGCAGCACAGATACGCAGTATTTT
TRBD1,TRBJ1-1,TRBV7-6,-,CASSVGSGQHTEAFF,TGTGCCAGCAGCGTGGGGTCGGGACAGCACACTGAAGCTTTCTTT